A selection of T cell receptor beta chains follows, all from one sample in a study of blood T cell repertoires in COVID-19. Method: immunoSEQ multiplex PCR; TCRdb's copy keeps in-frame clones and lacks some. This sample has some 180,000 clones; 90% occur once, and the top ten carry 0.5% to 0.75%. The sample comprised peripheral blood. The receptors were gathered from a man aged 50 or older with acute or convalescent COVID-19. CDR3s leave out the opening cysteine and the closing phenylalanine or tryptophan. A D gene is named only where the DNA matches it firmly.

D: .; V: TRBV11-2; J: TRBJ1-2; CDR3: ASTPGGRVNYGYT
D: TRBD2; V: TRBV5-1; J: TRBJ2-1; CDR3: ASSQTVERGDPEQF
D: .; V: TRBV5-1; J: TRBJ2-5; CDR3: ASSLVPYQETQY
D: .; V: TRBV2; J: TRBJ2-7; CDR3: ASTQADSYEQY
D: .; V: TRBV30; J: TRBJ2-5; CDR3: AWSVLWETQY
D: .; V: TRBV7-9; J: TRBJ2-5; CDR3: AGDKTQY
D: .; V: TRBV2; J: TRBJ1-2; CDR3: ASSPQGIGGYT
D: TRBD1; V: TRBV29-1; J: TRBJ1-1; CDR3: SSRQGASEAF
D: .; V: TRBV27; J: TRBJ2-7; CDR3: ASSLRTDFYEQY
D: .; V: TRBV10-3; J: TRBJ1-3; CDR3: AISAPQGRENTIY
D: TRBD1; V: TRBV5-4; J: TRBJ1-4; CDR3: ASSRQPGQVAKEKLF
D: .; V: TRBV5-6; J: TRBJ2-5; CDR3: ASRIDRSSETQY
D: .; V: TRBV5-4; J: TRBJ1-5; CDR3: ASSKDRDNQPQH
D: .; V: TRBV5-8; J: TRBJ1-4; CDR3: ASSLRHWGPVKLSEKLF
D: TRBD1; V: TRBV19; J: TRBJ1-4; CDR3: ASSIDGTERPTSNEKLF
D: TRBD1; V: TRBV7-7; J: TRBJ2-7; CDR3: ASSLGQGALYEQY
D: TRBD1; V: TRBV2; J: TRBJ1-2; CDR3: ASREQGAGGYT
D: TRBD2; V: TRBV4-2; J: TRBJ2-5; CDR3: ASSQAHLAGGSETQY
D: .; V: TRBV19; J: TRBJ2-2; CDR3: ASSIQGTGELF
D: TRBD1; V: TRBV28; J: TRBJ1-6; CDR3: ASSLTGGNSPLH
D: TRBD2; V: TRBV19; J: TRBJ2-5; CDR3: ASSKEGLVGRGTQY
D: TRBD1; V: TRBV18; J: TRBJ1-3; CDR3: ASSPDRGPGNTIY
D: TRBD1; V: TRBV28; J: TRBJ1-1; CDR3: ASLGQGNTEAF
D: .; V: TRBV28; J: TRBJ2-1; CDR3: ASSPLSGGGTGEQF
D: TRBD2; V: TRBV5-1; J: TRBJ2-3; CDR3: ASSLSGTRLVSTDTQY
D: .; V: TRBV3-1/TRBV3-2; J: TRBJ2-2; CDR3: ASSLHTGYTLSGELF
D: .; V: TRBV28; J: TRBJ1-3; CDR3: ASSLPDGAGNTIY
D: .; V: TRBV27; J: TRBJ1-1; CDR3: ASSLSSGHNTEAF
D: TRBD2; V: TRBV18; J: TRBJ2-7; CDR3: ASSLRTRAYEQY
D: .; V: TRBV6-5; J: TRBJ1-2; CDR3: ASSPDSRSGYT
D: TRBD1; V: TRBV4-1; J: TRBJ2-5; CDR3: ASSMGQGAGETQY
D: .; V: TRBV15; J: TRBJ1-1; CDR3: ATSRDSPIRGAF
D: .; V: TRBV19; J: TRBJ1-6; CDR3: ASSMMGGTDSPLH
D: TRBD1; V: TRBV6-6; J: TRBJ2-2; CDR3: ASSYTGTGGTGELF
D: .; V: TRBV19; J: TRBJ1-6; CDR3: ASSIDPGNNSPLH
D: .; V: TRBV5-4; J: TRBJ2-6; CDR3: ASSFPGLTGANVLT
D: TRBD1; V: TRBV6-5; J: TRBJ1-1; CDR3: ASSYPGQGGAEAF
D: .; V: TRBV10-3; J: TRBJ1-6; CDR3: AISVGVDNSPLH
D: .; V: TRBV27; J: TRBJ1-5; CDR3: ASSLKGDNQPQH
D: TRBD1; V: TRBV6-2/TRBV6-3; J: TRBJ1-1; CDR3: ASSLDRATEAF
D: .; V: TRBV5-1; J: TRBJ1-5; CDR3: ASSLGANQPQH
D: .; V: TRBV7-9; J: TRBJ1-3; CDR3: ASRLGPGNSGNTIY
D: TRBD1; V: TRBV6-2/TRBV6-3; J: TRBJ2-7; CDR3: ASSKLTSGTGSYEQY
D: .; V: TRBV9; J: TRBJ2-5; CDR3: ASSLLRDWGTQY
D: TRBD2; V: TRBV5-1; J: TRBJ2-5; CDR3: ASSWTSGGRETQY
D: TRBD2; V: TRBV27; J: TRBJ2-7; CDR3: ASSRTGTSGSGEQY
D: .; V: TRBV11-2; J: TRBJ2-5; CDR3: ASSLDPGWETQY
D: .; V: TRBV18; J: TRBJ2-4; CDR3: ASSTGLQNIQY
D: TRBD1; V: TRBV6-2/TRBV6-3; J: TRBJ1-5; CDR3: ASSYGTGVQPQH
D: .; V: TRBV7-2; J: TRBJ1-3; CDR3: ASSETGIGNTIY
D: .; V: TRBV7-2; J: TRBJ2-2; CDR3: ASSLYHGSGTGELF
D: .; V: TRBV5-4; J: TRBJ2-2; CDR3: ASSKAANTGELF
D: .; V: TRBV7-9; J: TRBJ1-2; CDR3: ASSSGSLSYGYT
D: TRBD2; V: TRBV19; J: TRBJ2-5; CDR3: ASSMLLAGEGETQY
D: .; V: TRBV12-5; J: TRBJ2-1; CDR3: ASGFSILAQVPYNEQF
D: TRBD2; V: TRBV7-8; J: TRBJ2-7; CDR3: ASSLGGRGKYEQY
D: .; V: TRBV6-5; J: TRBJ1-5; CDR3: ASSSIGNQPQH